This T cell receptor beta chain was obtained from a study of Ad26.COV2.S vaccination and SARS-CoV-2 variants (dated by TCRdb to about 2021). Background on the whole study: The specificity and breadth of SARS-CoV-2-reactive T cell receptors after Ad26.COV2.S vaccination were assessed by TCRbeta repertoire sequencing. A total of some 30 samples were included in the TCR-sequenced set, comprising around 19 Ad26.COV2.S vaccine recipients, 5 placebo recipients and 8 SARS-CoV-2 convalescent individuals.

Study-wide conclusions, independent of this receptor: It was noted by the authors that total T cell responses may have been underestimated by the TCR breadth and depth analyses. After vaccination, spike-specific CD8+ and CD4+ T cell responses were reported to show substantial breadth. Spike-specific TCR breadth was higher in Ad26.COV2.S recipients than in placebo recipients (P = 0.0014). Comparable non-spike TCR breadth was observed between vaccine and placebo recipients, consistent with only spike being contained in the vaccine.

As for this clone: It has no known antigen specificity. No base-level quality is on record; no much larger clone is a single base apart.

TCRbeta CDR3 regions were sequenced with the immunoSEQ Assay. After extraction, genomic DNA underwent amplification by bias-controlled multiplex PCR, followed by high-throughput sequencing. From the authors' description of their analysis: Collapsing and filtering of sequences were performed to quantify the absolute abundance of each unique TCRbeta CDR3 region. T cell fraction was estimated by normalizing TCRbeta template counts to usable DNA, which was measured by amplifying reference genes present in all nucleated cells. Repertoire TCRs were annotated as SARS-CoV-2-specific by exact matching of V gene, CDR3 amino acid sequence and J gene to a known reactive TCR set. The reference SARS-CoV-2 TCR set came from MIRA and was filtered for enrichment in COVID-19-positive ImmuneCODE repertoires, removing public or cross-reactive TCRs. Using the MIRA antigens, annotated TCRs were further analysed by specific ORF or by position within an ORF. Breadth was defined as annotated unique rearrangements over total unique productive rearrangements; depth was the summed frequency of those rearrangements. TCR breadth was compared between groups using two-sided Wilcoxon rank-sum tests. TCRdb carries this immuneACCESS record with in-frame sequences only. Its versions omit some clonotypes, under half of them owing to an unresolved V gene in the studies checked, with the rest unexplained. For V, J and clone size, that table is used; D and trimming come from the DNA. The sample includes over 85,000 clones, with roughly 84% observed a single time. The top ten clonotypes cover approximately 16% of the sample.

The sample's time point label, decoded: individuals recovered from natural SARS-CoV-2 infection. The material was peripheral blood, obtained after recovery from COVID-19. The clonotype originates from a human donor who had recovered from COVID-19.

The CDR3 protein: CASSRAVRLATGELFF. In nucleotide form, the sequence is TGTGCCAGCAGCAGAGCGGTCCGGCTGGCCACCGGGGAGCTGTTTTTT. Recombination joined TRBV5-8 with TRBJ2-2; the D gene is perhaps TRBD2, from 5 matching bases. The V and J ends are trimmed by 4 bases and 4 bases, leaving 17 bases between them. Per the germline V gene, SGHTS is the CDR1 and YDEGEE is the CDR2. The CDR3 holds 16 amino acids from the cysteine to the phenylalanine. Kept here is only the CDR3 DNA, which spans 48 bases and is read in frame from base 1.